A selection of T cell receptor beta chains follows, all from one sample in a study of cytomegalovirus exposure and HLA in healthy donors. Clones were sequenced by immunoSEQ multiplex PCR, and TCRdb holds only the in-frame ones, with some missing. The data contain approximately 120,000 clones, around 75% of them seen just once; the ten biggest clones take up around 3.2%. Material: PBMCs. The receptors derive from a man aged 25 to 40 in good health and CMV-seronegative. CDR3s include the opening cysteine and the closing phenylalanine or tryptophan. A D gene is named only where the DNA matches it firmly. Size is stated for part of the rows, as once, few or many counts, or as a class when the clone is expanded.

d_call j_call v_call clone_size cdr3_aa cdr3_nt
NA TRBJ1-4 TRBV28 few CASRRAILEEKLFF TGTGCCAGCAGGCGGGCCATTCTCGAAGAAAAACTGTTTTTT
NA TRBJ1-1 TRBV14 NA CASSQDQGLTEAFF TGTGCCAGCAGCCAAGATCAGGGTTTAACTGAAGCTTTCTTT
TRBD1 TRBJ1-4 TRBV11-2 NA CASCKQGEANEKLFF TGTGCCAGCTGCAAACAGGGGGAGGCTAATGAAAAACTGTTTTTT
TRBD1 TRBJ1-6 TRBV18 NA CASRQGDYNSPLHF TGTGCCAGTCGACAGGGGGACTATAATTCACCCCTCCACTTT
NA TRBJ1-1 TRBV4-3 NA CASSQDPGEENTEAFF TGCGCCAGCAGCCAAGATCCGGGAGAGGAGAACACTGAAGCTTTCTTT
NA TRBJ2-1 TRBV4-1 NA CASSLGLVNEQFF TGCGCCAGCAGCCTCGGGTTGGTCAATGAGCAGTTCTTC
TRBD1 TRBJ1-1 TRBV7-3 NA CASSLQGALTEAFF TGTGCCAGCAGCTTACAGGGGGCCCTCACTGAAGCTTTCTTT
TRBD1 TRBJ2-1 TRBV10-3 NA CASRPRDRGPDNEQFF TGTGCCAGCAGGCCCCGGGACAGGGGCCCTGACAATGAGCAGTTCTTC
NA TRBJ2-5 TRBV5-6 NA CASSFSGLWETQYF TGTGCCAGCAGCTTTTCAGGGCTATGGGAGACCCAGTACTTC
NA TRBJ1-2 TRBV28 NA CASSLKGGGYFGYTF TGTGCCAGCAGTTTGAAGGGAGGCGGCTATTTTGGCTACACCTTC
NA TRBJ2-4 TRBV28 once CAGARGNIQYF TGTGCCGGGGCGCGGGGAAACATTCAGTACTTC
NA TRBJ2-7 TRBV28 NA CASSSGGSLMQYF TGTGCCAGCAGTTCGGGTGGAAGTCTGATGCAGTACTTC
NA TRBJ2-7 TRBV6-1 NA CASSAHFEQYF TGTGCCAGCAGTGCGCACTTCGAGCAGTACTTC
NA TRBJ2-1 TRBV9 NA CASSVESGYEQFF TGTGCCAGCAGCGTAGAGTCCGGGTATGAGCAGTTCTTC
TRBD1 TRBJ1-2 TRBV25-1 NA CASSEAATGGYGYTF TGTGCCAGCAGTGAAGCCGCGACAGGGGGCTATGGCTACACCTTC
NA TRBJ1-1 TRBV11-2 few CASSLAGAAVF TGTGCCAGCAGCTTAGCCGGCGCGGCAGTCTTT
NA TRBJ2-2 TRBV7-3 NA CASSLTGANTGELFF TGTGCCAGCAGCTTAACAGGGGCGAACACCGGGGAGCTGTTTTTT
NA TRBJ2-3 TRBV28 NA CASTPVVGDTDTQYF TGTGCCAGCACTCCCGTCGTCGGGGACACAGATACGCAGTATTTT
NA TRBJ2-2 TRBV7-2 NA CASRPTGAPNTGELFF TGTGCCAGCAGGCCGACAGGTGCGCCGAACACCGGGGAGCTGTTTTTT
NA TRBJ1-1 TRBV4-3 NA CASSQDTGIAEAFF TGCGCCAGCAGCCAAGATACGGGAATCGCTGAAGCTTTCTTT
TRBD1 TRBJ1-2 TRBV28 NA CASRGQVEHGGYTF TGTGCCAGCAGGGGACAGGTAGAACATGGAGGCTACACCTTC
TRBD1 TRBJ2-7 TRBV15 few CATSGTGHEQYF TGTGCCACCAGCGGGACAGGGCACGAGCAGTACTTC
NA TRBJ1-1 TRBV19 NA CASSNSGLTLFF TGTGCCAGTAGTAATTCGGGACTCACTCTTTTCTTT
NA TRBJ2-7 TRBV4-2 NA CASSQQLIGGGEQYF TGTGCCAGCAGCCAACAATTGATCGGGGGTGGGGAGCAGTACTTC
NA TRBJ1-1 TRBV4-3 NA CASSQVGRGMNTEAFF TGCGCCAGCAGCCAAGTAGGTAGAGGGATGAACACTGAAGCTTTCTTT
TRBD2 TRBJ2-7 TRBV11-1 NA CASSKRGGPEQYF TGTGCCAGCAGTAAGCGGGGGGGTCCCGAGCAGTACTTC
NA TRBJ2-7 TRBV5-1 NA CASSLLSGLLNLSF TGCGCCAGCAGCTTGTTGTCAGGCCTACTGAACCTCTCCTTC
TRBD2 TRBJ2-1 TRBV6-5 NA CASSTGTSGYEQFF TGTGCCAGCAGTACCGGGACTAGCGGCTATGAGCAGTTCTTC
NA TRBJ1-1 TRBV11-3 NA CASSFGHSEAFF TGTGCCAGCAGCTTTGGTCACTCTGAAGCTTTCTTT
TRBD2 TRBJ2-7 TRBV5-1 NA CASSFSFSGRGNEQYF TGCGCCAGCAGCTTTAGCTTCAGCGGGAGAGGCAACGAGCAGTACTTC
NA TRBJ2-7 TRBV5-1 NA CASSKPAGSYEQYF TGCGCCAGCAGCAAACCGGCCGGGAGTTACGAGCAGTACTTC
NA TRBJ1-2 TRBV5-1 NA CASSLDSFNYGYTF TGCGCCAGCAGCTTGGACTCCTTTAACTATGGCTACACCTTC
NA TRBJ2-5 TRBV7-8 NA CASSFAEGRGETQYF TGTGCCAGCAGCTTCGCTGAGGGCCGAGGGGAGACCCAGTACTTC
NA TRBJ2-5 TRBV12-1 few CASTPPQETQYF TGTGCCAGCACCCCTCCCCAAGAGACCCAGTACTTC
NA TRBJ2-7 TRBV25-1 NA CASSEFGGPSYEQYF TGTGCCAGCAGTGAATTCGGGGGACCCAGCTACGAGCAGTACTTC
NA TRBJ1-1 TRBV11-1 NA CASSRGATRQNTEAFF TGTGCCAGCAGCCGCGGGGCCACCCGTCAGAACACTGAAGCTTTCTTT
TRBD1 TRBJ1-2 TRBV7-9 NA CASSSPGTEIYGYTF TGTGCCAGCAGCTCCCCCGGGACAGAAATCTATGGCTACACCTTC
NA TRBJ1-1 TRBV6-4 NA CASSDSSGRGVPERAFF TGTGCCAGCAGTGACTCGAGTGGCAGGGGAGTTCCAGAGAGGGCTTTCTTT
TRBD1 TRBJ2-3 TRBV11-2 NA CASSLPTGGAGTDTQYF TGTGCCAGCAGCTTACCCACAGGGGGCGCGGGCACAGATACGCAGTATTTT
TRBD1 TRBJ1-1 TRBV7-8 NA CASSPRGDGTEAFF TGTGCCAGCAGCCCCAGGGGGGACGGCACTGAAGCTTTCTTT
TRBD1 TRBJ2-1 TRBV19 NA CASTSGQGWNEQFF TGTGCCAGTACCTCCGGACAGGGTTGGAATGAGCAGTTCTTC
NA TRBJ2-3 TRBV15 NA CATSSRGSGDTQYF TGTGCCACCAGCAGTAGGGGGAGTGGAGATACGCAGTATTTT
TRBD2 TRBJ2-3 TRBV11-3 NA CASGDSSGMTDTQYF TGTGCCAGCGGGGATTCTAGCGGGATGACAGATACGCAGTATTTT
TRBD2 TRBJ2-3 TRBV27 NA CASNLAGGPPSTQYF TGTGCCAGCAACCTAGCGGGGGGACCCCCCTCTACGCAGTATTTT
TRBD1 TRBJ1-5 TRBV6-5 once CASSSGTGEAHQPQHF TGTGCCAGCAGTTCGGGGACAGGGGAGGCCCATCAGCCCCAGCATTTT
NA TRBJ1-1 TRBV12-5 NA CASGRSRGVNTEAFF TGTGCTAGTGGTCGCTCACGGGGGGTGAACACTGAAGCTTTCTTT
NA TRBJ1-4 TRBV5-3 NA CARSLAGDNEKLFF TGTGCCAGAAGCTTGGCAGGGGATAATGAAAAACTGTTTTTT
NA TRBJ2-7 TRBV18 NA CASSLEGGYEQYF TGTGCCAGCTCACTTGAAGGGGGCTACGAGCAGTACTTC
NA TRBJ2-7 TRBV9 NA CASSASPLSSYEQYF TGTGCCAGCAGCGCTAGTCCTCTAAGCTCCTACGAGCAGTACTTC
NA TRBJ1-6 TRBV30 NA CAGREFYNSPLHF TGTGCCGGCCGGGAGTTTTATAATTCACCCCTCCACTTT
NA TRBJ1-5 TRBV28 NA CASNGGLGDQPQHF TGTGCCAGCAATGGAGGATTGGGCGATCAGCCCCAGCATTTT
NA TRBJ1-1 TRBV29-1 NA CSHISYTEAFF TGCAGCCATATCAGTTACACTGAAGCTTTCTTT
NA TRBJ1-1 TRBV6-5 once CASSKQGTSEAFF TGTGCCAGCAGTAAACAGGGTACTAGTGAAGCTTTCTTT